This paragraph reports one T cell receptor beta chain. The junction shows a germline mismatch at one end, possibly a read error. The sample comes from a study of blood T cell repertoires in COVID-19. The CDR3 spans 16 residues. Germline V gene lookup returns CDR1 SGHAT and CDR2 FQNNGV. The assay was immunoSEQ multiplex PCR, and TCRdb's table has in-frame clones only and misses some. The table has around 140,000 clones, 65% to 85% seen once. The TCR was taken from a woman between 55 and 75 years old with acute or convalescent COVID-19. The sequencing input was peripheral blood. The chain combines TRBV11-2 with TRBJ1-1, with D uncertain. CDR3 residues: CVSSLGRTGINREAFF. The CDR3 bases are TGTGTCAGCAGCTTAGGTCGGACGGGGATCAATCGGGAAGCTTTCTTT.